This TCR beta chain came from a study of type 1 and type 2 diabetes patients (dated by TCRdb to 2015 to 2016). Study-wide context: Recruited in China, the cohort was made up of 9 or 10 type 1 diabetes patients, a few type 2 diabetes patients and about six nondiabetic controls. Sequencing of the TCRbeta libraries was paired-end and was performed on Illumina HiSeq 2000 or MiSeq instruments. V gene usage was similar between roughly 18-cycle and roughly 25-cycle amplification, suggesting similar primer efficiencies and random PCR bias. Across the study, CD4+ and CD8+ T cells were positively selected from PBMCs using CD4 or CD8 MicroBeads on MACS columns. A total of approximately 20,000,000 paired-end reads was generated across the whole study. The study profiled TCRbeta repertoires by high-throughput sequencing to compare type 1 diabetes, type 2 diabetes and nondiabetic individuals. For the type 1 diabetes patients, the type 2 diabetes patients acted as a disease comparison group.

TCRdb lists the instrument as Illumina MiSeq. For TCRbeta CDR3 amplification, the template was genomic DNA taken from the sorted T cell subsets. The TCRbeta CDR3 region was amplified by multiplex PCR using 30 forward and 13 reverse primers. PCR products were purified with AMPure XP beads, after which indices and adaptors were added in a second approximately 25-cycle PCR. Libraries were gel-purified using the QIAquick Gel Extraction Kit before sequencing. The authors' analysis ran thus. Paired-end reads were merged with FLASH and aligned to IMGT V, D and J germline references using IgBLAST. Reads with below 70% alignment identity to germline references were discarded, leaving roughly 11 million reads study-wide. Following IMGT definitions, CDR3 boundaries, reading frame and productivity were assigned. Highly-expanded clones were defined as clones making up 1% or more of reads, and normalized Shannon entropy was used to measure diversity. Unpaired two-tailed t-tests were used to test group differences in Shannon entropy. TCRdb redid the processing of the public reads, applying fastp at Q25 and MiXCR, and retained in-frame beta chains. Identical CDR3 proteins give one entry, which carries the most common genes and DNA. What appears here as the V and J calls and clone size reflects TCRdb's work, not the paper's. A total of under 300,000 distinct CDR3 sequences appear in this sample, roughly 50% of them only once. The top ten hold around 13% of the sample.

Turning to this clonotype: Its antigen is currently not known. There are no base qualities to consult, and no much larger clone falls within one base.

Summary of the overall study and its limitations: The study groups were not matched for age and gender, which could possibly have biased interpretation. Type 2 diabetes patients had few highly-expanded CD4+ clones (median one), and those clones made up a median about 3.9% of reads. Because only a limited number of T2D and control samples were sequenced, some T1D-only HECs might also appear in more T2D or control samples. High diversity was shown by type 2 diabetes repertoires, and the diversity was significantly greater than that of type 1 diabetes repertoires in both CD4+ and CD8+ T cells. Highly correlated V and J gene usage patterns were observed for type 2 diabetes and control samples, with an average of approximately 0.97 between samples.

Trimmed from V: 1 base; trimmed from J: 7 bases; junction bases lacking a gene match: 14. Taken from cysteine to phenylalanine, the CDR3 has 16 residues. The retained sequence is limited to the CDR3, 48 bases, with the frame set at the first base. The germline V gene yields SGHRS for CDR1 and YFSETQ for CDR2. Every diabetic patient fulfilled standard classification criteria for type 1 or type 2 diabetes, and glucose and C-peptide were evaluated using WHO-recommended methods. Donors with other autoimmune diseases or infections within the previous four weeks were excluded. Roughly 9.5 milliliters of peripheral blood were collected from each participant. LymphoPrep density separation was used to isolate PBMCs.

The sequenced sample consisted of peripheral blood mononuclear cells (PBMCs). The sequence was obtained from a man aged 18 to 30 with type 2 diabetes. This chain is built from TRBV5-1 and TRBJ2-7; 7 nucleotides in the junction match TRBD2. The sequenced DNA is TGCGCCAGCAGCTTGTGGGGGGGAACTCCGGAAGGGGAGCAGTACTTC. This gives the protein CASSLWGGTPEGEQYF.